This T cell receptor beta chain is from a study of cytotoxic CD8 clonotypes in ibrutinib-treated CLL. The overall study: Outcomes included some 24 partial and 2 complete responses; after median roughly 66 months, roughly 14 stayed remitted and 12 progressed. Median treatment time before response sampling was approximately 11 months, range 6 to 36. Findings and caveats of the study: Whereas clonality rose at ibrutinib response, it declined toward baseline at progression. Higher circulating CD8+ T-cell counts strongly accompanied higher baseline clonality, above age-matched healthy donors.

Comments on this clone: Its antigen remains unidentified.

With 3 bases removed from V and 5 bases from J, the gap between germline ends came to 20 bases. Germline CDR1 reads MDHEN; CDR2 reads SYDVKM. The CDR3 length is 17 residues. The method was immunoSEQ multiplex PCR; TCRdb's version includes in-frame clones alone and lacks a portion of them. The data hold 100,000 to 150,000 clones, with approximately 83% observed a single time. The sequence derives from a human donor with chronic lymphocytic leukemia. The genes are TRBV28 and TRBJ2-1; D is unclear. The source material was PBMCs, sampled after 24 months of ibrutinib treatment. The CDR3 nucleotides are TGTGCCAGCAGTTTCCGTATGACGGGCAGAGTCGACAATGAGCAGTTCTTC. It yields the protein CASSFRMTGRVDNEQFF.